The 27 T cell receptor beta chains listed next were all sequenced from one sample in a study of T cell responses to AZD1222 COVID-19 vaccine (dated by TCRdb to the early 2020s). The time point label of this sample denotes: baseline before first vaccination. What the treatment or condition label conveys for this sample: meningococcal conjugate vaccine given as trial control. The library was prepared using the immunoSEQ multiplex PCR assay. The immuneACCESS repertoire file appears here via TCRdb, limited to in-frame rearrangements. These files lack a portion of the clones; in checked studies, under half of the deficit traces to unresolved V genes, and the cause of the others is not known. Here the sample has under 200,000 clones; about nine tenths occur a single time. The top ten clones comprise 2.5% to 3% of the sample. The starting material was peripheral blood, obtained on day 0 of MenACWY control vaccination. The receptors were sampled from an adult in good health.

This chain joins TRBV20-1 and TRBJ1-5, with TRBD1 as a possible D gene (5 bases). There are 19 residues in the CDR3. CDR1 is DFQATT, CDR2 SNEGSKA, per germline (reference sequence). Trimming took 3 bases from V and 5 from J, leaving 29 bases between them. CDR3 DNA: TGCAGTGCTAGTTCCCACACTCGGGGCAGGTCGGTGGTAGATCAGCCCCAGCATTTT. It encodes CSASSHTRGRSVVDQPQHF.

About this clone itself: Relative to the germline gene, one junction end is altered; a read error may explain this. The gene calls are TRBV7-2 and TRBJ1-1, with D hard to call. This CDR3 contains 14 residues. The V gene's germline CDR1 is SGHTA and CDR2 FQGNSA. The CDR3 DNA follows: TGTGCCAGCAGCTTAAAGGCCACTTACACTGAAGCTTTTTTT. Translation: CASSLKATYTEAFF. Full variable domain (missing parts from reference TRBV7-2 and TRBJ1-1): GAGVSQSPSNKVTEKGKDVELRCDPISGHTALYWYRQSLGQGLEFLIYFQGNSAPDKSGLPSDRFSAERTGGSVSTLTIQRTQQEDSAVYLCASSLKATYTEAFFGQGTRLTVV.

The chain carries TRBV13 and TRBJ2-7; 7 bases map to TRBD2. With V trimmed by 5 bases and J by 3 bases, 10 bases remained unmatched. CDR3 length equals 15 residues. The germline gives CDR1 PRHDT, CDR2 FYEKMQ (reference sequence). CDR3: CASSRLASGHYEQYF. CDR3 DNA: TGTGCCAGCAGCCGACTGGCTAGCGGACACTACGAGCAGTACTTC.

Worth noting for this clone: Other DNA sequences in this specimen translate into the identical CDR3. The gene calls are TRBV9 and TRBJ2-7; no firm D call. Germline assignment: CDR1 SGDLS and CDR2 YYNGEE. There are 12 residues in the CDR3. V lost 1 base and J 3 bases, leaving 5 bases between the germline ends. Here the CDR3 DNA reads TGTGCCAGCAGCGTATCCGGCTACGAGCAGTACTTC. Translating it yields CASSVSGYEQYF.

The V gene is TRBV15, the J gene TRBJ2-5, with D perhaps matching TRBD1 (5 bases). This CDR3 is built from 13 residues. Trimming removed 4 bases from V and 4 bases from J, with 10 bases in between. Germline CDR1 LNHNV, CDR2 YYDKDF (reference sequence). For the CDR3, the DNA is TGTGCCACCAGCACCAGGGTATCAGAGACCCAGTACTTC. Residues: CATSTRVSETQYF. Using reference TRBV15 and TRBJ2-5 for the parts outside the CDR3, the full variable domain is DAMVIQNPRYQVTQFGKPVTLSCSQTLNHNVMYWYQQKSSQAPKLLFHYYDKDFNNEADTPDNFQSRRPNTSFCFLDIRSPGLGDTAMYLCATSTRVSETQYFGPGTRLLVL.

The chain links TRBV18 to TRBJ1-3; 7 nucleotides agree with TRBD1. The germline gives CDR1 KGHSH, CDR2 LQKENI. The CDR3 runs to 14 residues. Trimming took 3 bases from V and 8 from J; bases not matched to a gene: 7. The CDR3 loop is CASSPFQGEDTIYF. CDR3 in DNA: TGTGCCAGCTCACCTTTCCAGGGGGAGGACACCATATATTTT.

This chain connects TRBV19 to TRBJ2-7, with a tentative D call TRBD1 (6 bases). The CDR3 length is 15 residues. The V and J ends lost 3 bases and 7 bases respectively, with 19 bases between them. The V gene's germline CDR1 is LNHDA and CDR2 SQIVND (reference sequence). The CDR3 sequence: CASSIQDSGRREQYF. The CDR3 coding sequence is TGTGCCAGTAGTATTCAGGACAGCGGCCGTCGGGAGCAGTACTTC.

The V gene is TRBV11-2, the J gene TRBJ2-1, with D tentatively TRBD2 (6 bases). Between the trimmed V and J ends, which lost 0 bases and 9 bases, there was a span of 12 bases. The V gene's germline CDR1 is SGHAT and CDR2 FQNNGV. This CDR3 is 14 amino acids long. CDR3: CASSLERLVFEQFF. The CDR3 nucleotides are TGTGCCAGCAGCTTAGAGCGACTAGTTTTTGAGCAGTTCTTC.

The rearrangement joins TRBV5-1 to TRBJ1-3; the D is unclear. Germline CDR1 and CDR2: SGHRS and YFSETQ. The V end lost 1 base, the J end lost 0 bases, and 2 bases lay between the germline ends. The CDR3 has 13 amino acids. The CDR3 bases are TGCGCCAGCAGCTTGAGCTCTGGAAACACCATATATTTT. Amino acids: CASSLSSGNTIYF.

The chain links TRBV14 to TRBJ1-4, with TRBD1 matching over 9 bases. CDR1 and CDR2 from the germline V gene are SGHDN and FVKESK. After removal of 1 base from V and 3 bases from J, the junction contained 6 bases not matched to a gene. The CDR3 has 17 amino acids. As DNA, the CDR3 is TGTGCCAGCAGCCAAGCGGGACAGGGAAGGGCTAATGAAAAACTGTTTTTT. It codes for CASSQAGQGRANEKLFF.

V usage is TRBV6-5 and J usage is TRBJ1-1, with D possibly matching TRBD1 (5 bases). Germline V gene lookup returns CDR1 MNHEY and CDR2 SVGAGI. This CDR3 is 12 amino acids long. The V end was cut by 2 bases, the J end by 6 bases, with 7 bases between. This CDR3 reads CASSYTGSEAFF. CDR3 nucleotide sequence: TGTGCCAGCAGTTACACAGGATCTGAAGCTTTCTTT.

The chain carries TRBV7-2 and TRBJ2-2; TRBD2 matches at 10 bases. J was trimmed by 4 bases and V by 0 bases; bases with no gene match: 5. Germline V CDR1 and CDR2: SGHTA, FQGNSA. CDR3 length: 17 residues. This CDR3 is CASSLAISGGATGELFF. The CDR3 nucleotides are TGTGCCAGCAGCTTAGCCATCAGCGGGGGGGCCACCGGGGAGCTGTTTTTT.

This clone came up once. The chain recombines TRBV5-1 with TRBJ2-2; D perhaps matches TRBD2 (5 bases). Germline V gene lookup returns CDR1 SGHRS and CDR2 YFSETQ. The CDR3 extends over 16 amino acids. The germline V and J ends were trimmed by 0 bases and 2 bases, with 11 bases remaining between them. The CDR3 protein is CASSLGDRLNTGELFF. The CDR3 region has the DNA TGCGCCAGCAGCTTGGGCGATCGACTAAACACCGGGGAGCTGTTTTTT.

The V gene is TRBV7-9, the J gene TRBJ1-3; TRBD1 is a possible D gene (5 bases). CDR1 and CDR2 from the germline V gene are SEHNR and FQNEAQ (reference sequence). Trimming left V 5 bases short and J 0 bases short, with 17 bases between. This CDR3 has 17 amino acids. In nucleotides, the CDR3 is TGTGCCAGCAGCGTCCGGGACTGGGATTACTCTGGAAACACCATATATTTT. Its protein is CASSVRDWDYSGNTIYF.

The genes are TRBV19 and TRBJ2-7, with D maybe TRBD2 (5 bases). The germline CDR1 and CDR2 sequences are LNHDA and SQIVND (reference sequence). The V and J ends lost 0 bases and 1 base respectively, with 10 bases between them. The CDR3 totals 15 residues. DNA for the CDR3: TGTGCCAGTAGTATAGATCCGGGGTTATCCTACGAGCAGTACTTC. Protein product: CASSIDPGLSYEQYF.

The sample holds a few counts of this clone. The chain links TRBV28 to TRBJ2-1; D gene uncertain. The ends were cut back, 6 bases at V and 4 bases at J, with 7 bases in the middle. Germline lookup yields CDR1 MDHEN and CDR2 SYDVKM. This CDR3 is 12 amino acids long. The CDR3 protein is CASSQRYNEQFF. In DNA form, the CDR3 reads TGTGCCAGCAGCCAACGATACAATGAGCAGTTCTTC.

The rearrangement uses TRBV6-6 and TRBJ2-1; 11 bases fit TRBD2. This CDR3 contains 14 residues. V lost 6 bases, J lost 6 bases, and 4 bases stayed unmatched. Germline V gene sequence: CDR1 MNHNY, CDR2 SVGAGI (reference sequence). This CDR3 reads CASSNSGGVNEQFF. In DNA, the CDR3 is TGTGCCAGCAGCAATAGCGGGGGGGTCAATGAGCAGTTCTTC.

This clone was found once. The chain employs TRBV4-3 and TRBJ2-7; D possibly corresponds to TRBD1 (6 bases). Trimming stripped 0 bases from V and 5 bases from J, with 17 bases between. Germline V gene lookup returns CDR1 LGHNA and CDR2 YSLEER. This CDR3 is built from 16 residues. The CDR3 region has the DNA TGCGCCAGCAGCCAAGATAGGTGGGGGCTTGACGACGAGCAGTACTTC. It encodes CASSQDRWGLDDEQYF.

The chain uses TRBV6-5 and TRBJ2-5; a possible D gene is TRBD2 (5 bases). The germline CDR1 and CDR2 sequences are MNHEY and SVGAGI. Deletions cut 7 bases from V and 2 bases from J, with 17 bases between. The CDR3 has 15 amino acids. The CDR3 bases are TGTGCCAGCACTCCCGGACTTCCCCCTCAAGAGACCCAGTACTTC. Translated: CASTPGLPPQETQYF.

The chain is built from TRBV3-1 (or the pseudogene TRBV3-2) and TRBJ1-3; 8 bases agree with TRBD1. The V and J ends lost 4 bases and 0 bases, in that order; junction bases with no gene match: 2. CDR3 length equals 15 residues. CDR1 and CDR2 (germline): LGHDT, YNNKEL (reference sequence). CDR3 in amino acids: CASSRTGGSGNTIYF. The CDR3 DNA follows: TGTGCCAGCAGCCGCACAGGGGGCTCTGGAAACACCATATATTTT.

The rearrangement joins TRBV6-5 to TRBJ2-1, with 7 bases that match TRBD1. Germline-derived CDR1 and CDR2 are MNHEY and SVGAGI. J was trimmed by 4 bases and V by 8 bases; bases with no gene match: 2. CDR3 length: 12 residues. CDR3 sequence reads: CASQGQYNEQFF. The CDR3 DNA is TGTGCCAGCCAGGGACAGTACAATGAGCAGTTCTTC.

The J gene is TRBJ2-7, the V gene TRBV27, with D tentatively TRBD1 or TRBD2 (5 bases each). CDR3 size: 15 residues. V shed 5 bases and J shed 3 bases, with 17 bases lying between them. Germline CDR1 is MNHEY and CDR2 is SMNVEV (reference sequence). CDR3 nucleotide sequence: TGTGCCAGCAGTCCCCGGGGCGGGCCCCGCTACGAGCAGTACTTC. Residues: CASSPRGGPRYEQYF.

This clone was observed a handful of times. The chain links TRBV19 to TRBJ2-1; D unresolved. The germline V and J ends were trimmed by 7 bases and 9 bases, with 10 bases remaining between them. The CDR3 contains 11 residues. CDR1 is LNHDA, CDR2 SQIVND, per germline (reference sequence). In DNA form, the CDR3 reads TGTGCCAGTACTTTAGGGCTTGAGCAGTTCTTC. Protein: CASTLGLEQFF.

The chain has TRBV11-1 and TRBJ2-3, with 8 positions matching TRBD1. From germline, CDR1 is SGHAT and CDR2 FQDESV (reference sequence). Trimming at V came to 1 base and at J to 4 bases, leaving 7 bases not matched to a gene. The CDR3 runs 16 residues. The CDR3 loop reads CASSLGTGMVADTQYF. As DNA, the CDR3 is TGTGCCAGCAGCTTAGGGACAGGGATGGTTGCAGATACGCAGTATTTT.

The chain employs TRBV27 and TRBJ2-7; maybe TRBD2 (6 bases). From germline, CDR1 is MNHEY and CDR2 SMNVEV (reference sequence). The CDR3 runs 15 residues. Trimming took 2 bases from V and 4 from J, leaving 15 bases between them. As DNA, the CDR3 is TGTGCCAGCAGTTTAACCTTGCAAGGAGGGTACGAGCAGTACTTC. Amino acids: CASSLTLQGGYEQYF.

The chain couples TRBV9 to TRBJ1-5; maybe TRBD1 (5 bases). The CDR3 runs 13 residues. With 4 bases removed from V and 6 bases from J, the gap between germline ends came to 11 bases. Germline V gives CDR1 SGDLS, CDR2 YYNGEE. The CDR3: CASSLTGLQPQHF. CDR3 DNA sequence: TGTGCCAGCAGCCTCACGGGGCTTCAGCCCCAGCATTTT.

The rearrangement uses TRBV7-2 and TRBJ2-3; 9 bases are shared with TRBD1. The CDR3 totals 16 residues. The junction had 10 bases not matched to a gene; V was cut back by 3 bases and J by 6 bases. Germline V CDR1 and CDR2: SGHTA, FQGNSA. The chain's CDR3 is CASSFSGTGFRDTQYF. The CDR3 DNA reads as TGTGCCAGCAGCTTTTCCGGGACAGGGTTTAGGGATACGCAGTATTTT.